These 28 T cell receptor beta chains were sequenced from one sample in a study of tumor T cells in aggressive B-cell lymphoma. Using immunoSEQ multiplex PCR, the repertoire was profiled, and TCRdb retains in-frame clones only, with some absent. The top ten hold approximately 9% of the sample, which has about 3,200 clones, about two thirds seen once. The sample consisted of tumor tissue. These receptors all stem from an adult with diffuse large B cell lymphoma.

V gene TRBV27 combines with J gene TRBJ2-7; 10 bases map to TRBD2. This CDR3 has 15 residues. Germline V gives CDR1 MNHEY, CDR2 SMNVEV (reference sequence). The J segment lost 2 bases and the V segment lost 2 bases, leaving 3 bases of the junction unmatched. As DNA, the CDR3 is TGTGCCAGCAGTTTAATAGCGGGAGGTGCCTACGAGCAGTACTTC. Amino acid sequence: CASSLIAGGAYEQYF.

The chain couples TRBV5-1 to TRBJ2-2; D is possibly TRBD2 (6 bases). The CDR3 is made up of 15 amino acids. Germline-derived CDR1 and CDR2 are SGHRS and YFSETQ. Deletions cut 4 bases from V and 4 bases from J, with 14 bases between. The CDR3 here is CASSGGVGTTGELFF. The CDR3, as DNA: TGCGCCAGCAGCGGCGGGGTAGGGACCACCGGGGAGCTGTTTTTT.

For the CDR3, the DNA is TGCGCCAGCAGCCAAGAATCCGCAGGTACCCAGACCCAGTACTTC. Translating it yields CASSQESAGTQTQYF. The chain has TRBV4-1 and TRBJ2-5; D gene uncertain. Trimming pared 0 bases from V and 6 bases from J, leaving 14 bases between. Germline V gives CDR1 MGHRA, CDR2 YSYEKL. The CDR3 loop spans 15 amino acids.

With regard to this clone: A read error may account for a junction end that differs from germline. V and J are TRBV5-4 and TRBJ2-7; tentative D call: TRBD2 (6 bases). CDR3 length equals 17 residues. Germline assignment: CDR1 SGHNT and CDR2 YYREEE (reference sequence). The CDR3 loop reads CASSQDALATRSYEQYF. In DNA form, the CDR3 reads TGCGCCAGCAGCCAAGATGCGCTAGCGACGAGGAGCTACGAGCAGTACTTC.

This clone has a handful of counts. The rearrangement uses TRBV25-1 and TRBJ2-7, with 7 bases fitting TRBD2. The J segment lost 13 bases and the V segment lost 1 base, leaving 4 bases of the junction unmatched. The germline V gene encodes CDR1 MGHDK and CDR2 SYGVNS. The CDR3 extends over 11 amino acids. CDR3 sequence (DNA): TGTGCCAGCAGTGAATCCGGGACTACTTACTTC. Its translation is CASSESGTTYF.

This clone was detected only once. This chain uses TRBV27 with TRBJ1-5; TRBD1 is a possible D gene (5 bases). This CDR3 has 15 amino acids. Looked up from germline, CDR1 is MNHEY and CDR2 is SMNVEV (reference sequence). The germline V and J ends were trimmed by 6 bases and 0 bases, with 12 bases remaining between them. This chain's CDR3 is CASSPGLYSNQPQHF. The CDR3 DNA reads as TGTGCCAGCAGCCCGGGACTTTATAGCAATCAGCCCCAGCATTTT.

In this sample, this clone turned up a few times. The rearrangement uses TRBV10-3 and TRBJ2-7; D is perhaps TRBD2 (6 bases). Between the trimmed V and J ends, which lost 8 bases and 1 base, there was a span of 12 bases. CDR1 is ENHRY, CDR2 SYGVKD, per germline. The CDR3 runs to 13 residues. The CDR3 sequence: CAIGDGTSYEQYF. The CDR3 region has the DNA TGTGCCATCGGGGACGGGACTTCCTACGAGCAGTACTTC.

The chain employs TRBV6-6 and TRBJ2-5; perhaps TRBD2 as D (5 bases). Looked up from germline, CDR1 is MNHNY and CDR2 is SVGAGI (reference sequence). This CDR3 is 12 amino acids long. Trimming took off 5 bases at V and 13 bases at J, with 17 bases between the two ends. CDR3: CASSADYGNVYF. CDR3 bases: TGTGCCAGCAGTGCCGACTACGGGAATGTGTACTTC.

Here the CDR3 reads CASSTRGYQETQYF. CDR3 bases: TGTGCCAGCTCAACAAGGGGGTACCAAGAGACCCAGTACTTC. The chain couples TRBV18 to TRBJ2-5; a weak D match, TRBD1 (6 bases). The CDR3 loop spans 14 amino acids. With 5 bases removed from V and 0 bases from J, the gap between germline ends came to 10 bases. Germline loops: CDR1 KGHSH, CDR2 LQKENI.

This rearrangement joins TRBV5-1 to TRBJ2-7, with 16 bases lining up with TRBD2. With 4 bases clipped from V and 7 bases from J, the junction kept 8 bases outside the gene matches. CDR3 length: 16 amino acids. Germline CDR1 and CDR2: SGHRS and YFSETQ. Written as DNA, the CDR3 is TGCGCCAGCAGCGCTCGGGTGGGACTAGCGGGGGGGGAGCAGTACTTC. Residues: CASSARVGLAGGEQYF.

This chain uses TRBV6-9 with TRBJ2-1, with TRBD2 matching over 14 bases. Germline trimming cut 7 bases from V and 7 bases from J; bases unmatched to any gene: 9. From germline, CDR1 is MNHGY and CDR2 SVAAGI. This CDR3 region has 16 residues. The CDR3 coding sequence is TGTGCCAGCACTACCAGGGGGACTAGCGGGAGTAATGAGCAGTTCTTC. Translating gives CASTTRGTSGSNEQFF.

The chain is built from TRBV9 and TRBJ1-3; tentatively, D is TRBD1 (5 bases). V was shortened by 0 bases and J by 5 bases, with 6 bases between the two germline ends. This CDR3 comprises 13 residues. The germline V gene has CDR1 SGDLS and CDR2 YYNGEE. The DNA of the CDR3 is TGTGCCAGCAGCGTAGAGGGGAGAAACACCATATATTTT. This codes for CASSVEGRNTIYF.

J is TRBJ2-1 and V is TRBV21-1; TRBD2, the table's D call, was not compared with the DNA. TRBV21-1 is classified as a pseudogene. CDR3 length: 19 amino acids. The CDR3 protein is CASSSVGLAGGMAYNEQFF. Written as DNA, the CDR3 is TGTGCCAGCAGCTCCGTGGGACTAGCGGGAGGGATGGCCTACAATGAGCAGTTCTTC.

The J gene is TRBJ2-2, the V gene TRBV11-2; D may be TRBD2 (7 bases). Looked up from germline, CDR1 is SGHAT and CDR2 is FQNNGV. The CDR3 totals 17 residues. V was trimmed by 1 base and J by 4 bases, leaving 16 bases between them. The CDR3 sequence: CASSLGGGATLTGELFF. The CDR3 DNA follows: TGTGCCAGCAGCTTAGGTGGGGGGGCGACCCTCACCGGGGAGCTGTTTTTT.

V usage is TRBV19 and J usage is TRBJ2-7, with 7 bases aligning to TRBD1. The CDR3 loop spans 15 amino acids. V was pared by 7 bases and J by 9 bases, with 18 bases of the junction left unmatched. From germline, CDR1 is LNHDA and CDR2 SQIVND (reference sequence). CDR3 sequence (DNA): TGTGCCAGTACCCCGAGTGAGGGACAGAGGATCCGGCAGTACTTC. Protein product: CASTPSEGQRIRQYF.

This clone was recorded a few times. As DNA, the CDR3 is TGTGCCAGCAGTCGCGTTGGCAATGAGCAGTTCTTC. Translated: CASSRVGNEQFF. This chain joins TRBV6-6 and TRBJ2-1; D is undetermined. This CDR3 spans 12 amino acids. Germline CDR1 is MNHNY and CDR2 is SVGAGI (reference sequence). V lost 5 bases, J lost 6 bases, and 8 bases lay in between.

The J gene is TRBJ1-6, the V gene TRBV7-2, with 9 bases fitting TRBD1. The CDR3 has 16 residues. After removal of 5 bases from V and 7 bases from J, the junction contained 9 bases not matched to a gene. Looked up from germline, CDR1 is SGHTA and CDR2 is FQGNSA. CDR3 nucleotide sequence: TGTGCCAGCAGCCCCTTCGGGACAGGGAACAATTCACCCCTCCACTTT. It is translated as CASSPFGTGNNSPLHF. Complete variable domain (other parts from reference TRBV7-2 and TRBJ1-6): GAGVSQSPSNKVTEKGKDVELRCDPISGHTALYWYRQSLGQGLEFLIYFQGNSAPDKSGLPSDRFSAERTGGSVSTLTIQRTQQEDSAVYLCASSPFGTGNNSPLHFGNGTRLTVT.

The V gene is TRBV4-1, the J gene TRBJ2-2; D is perhaps TRBD2 (5 bases). Germline V gene data show CDR1 as MGHRA and CDR2 as YSYEKL. This CDR3 has 15 amino acids. V lost 2 bases and J lost 6, with 13 bases in between. The CDR3, as DNA: TGCGCCAGCAGCCAATCTAATCGGGGTGCCGGGGAGCTGTTTTTT. This gives the protein CASSQSNRGAGELFF.

This clone was observed a handful of times. This rearrangement joins TRBV2 to TRBJ1-6, with D hard to call. The V end lost 4 bases, the J end lost 8 bases, and 12 bases lay between the germline ends. Per germline, CDR1 SNHLY and CDR2 FYNNEI. The CDR3 covers 14 residues. The CDR3 loop is CASSGIARDSPLHF. CDR3 nucleotide sequence: TGTGCCAGCAGTGGCATAGCCCGGGATTCACCCCTCCACTTT. Supplemented by reference TRBV2 and TRBJ1-6, the full variable domain reads EPEVTQTPSHQVTQMGQEVILRCVPISNHLYFYWYRQILGQKVEFLVSFYNNEISEKSEIFDDQFSVERPDGSNFTLKIRSTKLEDSAMYFCASSGIARDSPLHFGNGTRLTVT.

V gene TRBV4-2 combines with J gene TRBJ1-1; TRBD1 agrees at 10 bases. Trimming at V came to 2 bases and at J to 0 bases, leaving 6 bases not matched to a gene. CDR3 size: 17 residues. From germline, CDR1 is LGHNA and CDR2 YNFKEQ. CDR3 in amino acids: CASSQTDRGWVNTEAFF. DNA of the CDR3: TGTGCCAGCAGCCAAACGGACAGGGGGTGGGTGAACACTGAAGCTTTCTTT.

This chain connects TRBV21-1 to TRBJ1-2; the table's D call, TRBD1, has no DNA check behind it. TRBV21-1 is an annotated pseudogene. This CDR3 comprises 14 residues. CDR3 protein: CASSKRGAYYGYTF. CDR3 coding DNA: TGTGCCAGCAGCAAAAGGGGCGCTTACTATGGCTACACCTTC.

Here the CDR3 DNA reads TGTGCCAGCAGTCGCCTCCGGGACAGGAGCCACGAGCAGTACTTC. Its protein is CASSRLRDRSHEQYF. The rearrangement joins TRBV28 to TRBJ2-5, with 8 bases fitting TRBD1. Judging by the DNA end, TRBJ2-7 fits better; the J call may be wrong. Germline lookup yields CDR1 MDHEN and CDR2 SYDVKM. The CDR3 totals 15 residues.

V usage is TRBV18 and J usage is TRBJ1-4; D remains ambiguous. Trimming shortened V by 3 bases and J by 0 bases, and 8 bases separated the two germline ends. The CDR3 contains 15 residues. CDR1 and CDR2 from the germline V gene are KGHSH and LQKENI. The CDR3, as DNA: TGTGCCAGCTCACCCTCCGGGGCAACTAATGAAAAACTGTTTTTT. It translates to CASSPSGATNEKLFF. The whole variable domain, remainder taken from reference TRBV18 and TRBJ1-4, is NAGVMQNPRHLVRRRGQEARLRCSPMKGHSHVYWYRQLPEEGLKFMVYLQKENIIDESGMPKERFSAEFPKEGPSILRIQQVVRGDSAAYFCASSPSGATNEKLFFGSGTQLSVL.

The chain carries TRBV2 and TRBJ2-1, with 9 nucleotides matching TRBD2. V lost 6 bases and J lost 6; bases outside the gene matches: 9. The CDR3 extends over 15 amino acids. CDR1 and CDR2 from the germline V gene are SNHLY and FYNNEI. The CDR3 loop is CASRDLAGSINEQFF. CDR3 nucleotides: TGTGCCAGCAGAGATCTAGCGGGATCCATCAATGAGCAGTTCTTC.

The V and J genes are TRBV7-2 and TRBJ1-6; D is possibly TRBD1 (5 bases). The CDR3 has 15 residues. The germline V gene encodes CDR1 SGHTA and CDR2 FQGNSA. The ends were cut back, 8 bases at V and 5 bases at J, with 16 bases in the middle. CDR3 sequence: CASGRRAGDNSPLHF. Written as DNA, the CDR3 is TGTGCCAGCGGAAGGAGGGCGGGGGATAATTCACCCCTCCACTTT. The variable domain in full, completed from reference TRBV7-2 and TRBJ1-6, reads GAGVSQSPSNKVTEKGKDVELRCDPISGHTALYWYRQSLGQGLEFLIYFQGNSAPDKSGLPSDRFSAERTGGSVSTLTIQRTQQEDSAVYLCASGRRAGDNSPLHFGNGTRLTVT.

This clone has a handful of counts. V usage is TRBV2 and J usage is TRBJ1-5, with D possibly TRBD1 on 5 matching bases. V lost 2 bases to trimming and J lost 5 bases, with 13 bases between them. The CDR3 is 15 residues long. Germline V gives CDR1 SNHLY, CDR2 FYNNEI. CDR3 region: CASSESAGSHQPQHF. The CDR3 DNA is TGTGCCAGCAGTGAATCAGCAGGGTCCCATCAGCCCCAGCATTTT.

V usage is TRBV5-1 and J usage is TRBJ2-5; a weak D match, TRBD2 (6 bases). The germline V gene encodes CDR1 SGHRS and CDR2 YFSETQ. The CDR3 has 16 residues. The V end was cut by 0 bases, the J end by 5 bases, with 17 bases between. CDR3 in amino acids: CASSLGGRGRRETQYF. The CDR3 DNA follows: TGCGCCAGCAGCTTGGGCGGGCGGGGCCGGAGGGAGACCCAGTACTTC.

This clone was seen just once. The chain is built from TRBV27 and TRBJ2-7; possibly TRBD1 for D (5 bases). The CDR3 runs 15 residues. Germline V gene lookup returns CDR1 MNHEY and CDR2 SMNVEV (reference sequence). Trimming removed 2 bases from V and 1 base from J, with 12 bases in between. DNA for the CDR3: TGTGCCAGCAGTTTACTCTCAGGGCAATCCTACGAGCAGTACTTC. Amino acids: CASSLLSGQSYEQYF.